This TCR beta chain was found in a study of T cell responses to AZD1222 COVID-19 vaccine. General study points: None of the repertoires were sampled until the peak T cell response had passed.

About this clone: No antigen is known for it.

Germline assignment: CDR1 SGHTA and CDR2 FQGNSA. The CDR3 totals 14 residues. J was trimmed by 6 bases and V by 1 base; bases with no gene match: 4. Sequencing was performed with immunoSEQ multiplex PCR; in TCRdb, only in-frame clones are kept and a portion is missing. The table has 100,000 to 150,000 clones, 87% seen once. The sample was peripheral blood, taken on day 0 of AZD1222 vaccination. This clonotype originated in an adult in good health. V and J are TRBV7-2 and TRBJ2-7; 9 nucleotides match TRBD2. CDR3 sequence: CASSLGGRAGEQYF. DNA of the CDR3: TGTGCCAGCAGCTTAGGCGGGAGGGCCGGCGAGCAGTACTTC.